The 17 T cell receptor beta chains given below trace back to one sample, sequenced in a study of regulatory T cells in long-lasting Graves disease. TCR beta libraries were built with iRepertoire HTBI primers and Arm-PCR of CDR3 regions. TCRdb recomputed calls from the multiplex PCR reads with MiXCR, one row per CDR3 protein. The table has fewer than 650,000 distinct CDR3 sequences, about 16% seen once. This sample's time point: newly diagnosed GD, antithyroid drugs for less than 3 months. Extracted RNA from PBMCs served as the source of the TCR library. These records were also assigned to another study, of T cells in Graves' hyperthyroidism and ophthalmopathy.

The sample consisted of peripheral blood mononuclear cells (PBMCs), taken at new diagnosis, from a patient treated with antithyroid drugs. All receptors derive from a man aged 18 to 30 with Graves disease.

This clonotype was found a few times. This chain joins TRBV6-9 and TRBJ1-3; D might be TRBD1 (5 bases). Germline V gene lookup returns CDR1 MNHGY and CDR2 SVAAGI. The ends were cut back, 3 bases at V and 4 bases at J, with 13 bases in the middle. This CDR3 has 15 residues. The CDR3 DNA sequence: TGTGCCAGCAGTTACGCAGGGTCCGCCGGAAACACCATATATTTT. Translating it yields CASSYAGSAGNTIYF.

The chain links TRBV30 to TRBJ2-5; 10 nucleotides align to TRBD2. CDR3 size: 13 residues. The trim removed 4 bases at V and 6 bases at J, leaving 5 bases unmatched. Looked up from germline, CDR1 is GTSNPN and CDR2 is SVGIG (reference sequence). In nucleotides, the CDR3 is TGTGCCTGGAAACTAGCGGGACTAAAGACCCAGTACTTC. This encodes CAWKLAGLKTQYF.

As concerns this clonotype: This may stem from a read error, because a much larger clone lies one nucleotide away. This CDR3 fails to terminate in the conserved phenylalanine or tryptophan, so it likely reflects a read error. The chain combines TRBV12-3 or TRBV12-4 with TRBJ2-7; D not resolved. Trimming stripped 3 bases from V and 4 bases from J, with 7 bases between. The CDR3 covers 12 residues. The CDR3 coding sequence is TGTGCCAGCAGTTTTACTCCATACGAGCAGTACCTC. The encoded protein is CASSFTPYEQYL.

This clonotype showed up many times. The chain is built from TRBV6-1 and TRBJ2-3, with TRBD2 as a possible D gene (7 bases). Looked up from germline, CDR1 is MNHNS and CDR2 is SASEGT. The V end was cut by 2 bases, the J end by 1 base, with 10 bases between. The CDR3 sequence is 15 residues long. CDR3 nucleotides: TGTGCCAGCAGTGAACGCGGGGGCGGCACAGATACGCAGTATTTT. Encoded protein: CASSERGGGTDTQYF.

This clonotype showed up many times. The CDR3 protein is CSARGVSTDTQYF. In nucleotides, the CDR3 is TGCAGTGCTAGGGGAGTTAGCACAGATACGCAGTATTTT. The chain links TRBV20-1 to TRBJ2-3; possible D gene TRBD2, 5 bases. In germline, CDR1 is DFQATT, CDR2 SNEGSKA (reference sequence). The CDR3 is made up of 13 amino acids. Trimming left V 3 bases short and J 0 bases short, with 7 bases between.

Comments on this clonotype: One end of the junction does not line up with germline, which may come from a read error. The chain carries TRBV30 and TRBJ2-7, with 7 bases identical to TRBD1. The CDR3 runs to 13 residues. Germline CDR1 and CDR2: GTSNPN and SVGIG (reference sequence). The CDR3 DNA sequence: TGTGCCTGGGCCGTGACAGGGACCTACGAGCAGCACTTC. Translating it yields CAWAVTGTYEQHF.

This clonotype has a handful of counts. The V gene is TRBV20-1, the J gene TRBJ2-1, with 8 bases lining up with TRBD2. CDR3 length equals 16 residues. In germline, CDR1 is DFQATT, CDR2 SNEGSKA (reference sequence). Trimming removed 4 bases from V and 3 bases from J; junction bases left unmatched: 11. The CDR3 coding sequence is TGCAGTGCTACCTTGGGCCAGCGGGGGCACTACAATGAGCAGTTCTTC. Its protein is CSATLGQRGHYNEQFF.

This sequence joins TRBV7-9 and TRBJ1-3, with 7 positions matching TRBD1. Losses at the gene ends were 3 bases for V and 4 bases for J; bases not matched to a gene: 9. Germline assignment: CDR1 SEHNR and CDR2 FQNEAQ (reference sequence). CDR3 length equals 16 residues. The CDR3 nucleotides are TGTGCCAGCAGCTTTCCGACAGGGACTTCGGGAAACACCATATATTTT. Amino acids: CASSFPTGTSGNTIYF.

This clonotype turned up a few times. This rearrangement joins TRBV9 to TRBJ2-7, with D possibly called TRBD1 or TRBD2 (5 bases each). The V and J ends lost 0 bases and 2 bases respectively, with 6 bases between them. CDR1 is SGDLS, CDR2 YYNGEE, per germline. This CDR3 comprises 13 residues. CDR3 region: CASSVGDAYEQYF. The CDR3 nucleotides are TGTGCCAGCAGCGTAGGGGACGCCTACGAGCAGTACTTC.

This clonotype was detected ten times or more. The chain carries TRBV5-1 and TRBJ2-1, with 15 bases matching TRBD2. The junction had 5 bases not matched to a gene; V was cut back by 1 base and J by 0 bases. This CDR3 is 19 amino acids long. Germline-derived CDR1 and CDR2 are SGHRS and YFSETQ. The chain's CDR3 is CASSLPGTSGRSSYNEQFF. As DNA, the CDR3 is TGCGCCAGCAGCTTGCCCGGGACTAGCGGGAGGAGCTCCTACAATGAGCAGTTCTTC. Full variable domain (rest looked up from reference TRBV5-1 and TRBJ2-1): KAGVTQTPRYLIKTRGQQVTLSCSPISGHRSVSWYQQTPGQGLQFLFEYFSETQRNKGNFPGRFSGRQFSNSRSEMNVSTLELGDSALYLCASSLPGTSGRSSYNEQFFGPGTRLTVL.

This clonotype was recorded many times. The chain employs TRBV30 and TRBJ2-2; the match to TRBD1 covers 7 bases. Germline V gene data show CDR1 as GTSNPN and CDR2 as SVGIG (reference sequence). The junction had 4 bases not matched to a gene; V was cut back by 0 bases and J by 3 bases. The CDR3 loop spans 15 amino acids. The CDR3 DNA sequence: TGTGCCTGGAGTGTATTCGACAGGGACACCGGGGAGCTGTTTTTT. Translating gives CAWSVFDRDTGELFF.

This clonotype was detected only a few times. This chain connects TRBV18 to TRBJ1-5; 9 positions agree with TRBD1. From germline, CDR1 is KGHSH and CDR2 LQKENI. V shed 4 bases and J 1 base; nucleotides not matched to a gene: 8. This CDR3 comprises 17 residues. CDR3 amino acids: CASSLQGAGGSNQPQHF. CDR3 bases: TGTGCCAGCTCACTACAGGGGGCAGGGGGAAGCAATCAGCCCCAGCATTTT. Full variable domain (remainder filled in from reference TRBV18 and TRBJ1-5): NAGVMQNPRHLVRRRGQEARLRCSPMKGHSHVYWYRQLPEEGLKFMVYLQKENIIDESGMPKERFSAEFPKEGPSILRIQQVVRGDSAAYFCASSLQGAGGSNQPQHFGDGTRLSIL.

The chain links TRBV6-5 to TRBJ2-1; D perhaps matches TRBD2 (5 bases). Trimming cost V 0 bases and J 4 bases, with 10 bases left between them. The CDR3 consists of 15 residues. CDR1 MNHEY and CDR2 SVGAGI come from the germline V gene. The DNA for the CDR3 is TGTGCCAGCAGTTACTCCGCGGGCGGGTACAATGAGCAGTTCTTC. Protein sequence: CASSYSAGGYNEQFF.

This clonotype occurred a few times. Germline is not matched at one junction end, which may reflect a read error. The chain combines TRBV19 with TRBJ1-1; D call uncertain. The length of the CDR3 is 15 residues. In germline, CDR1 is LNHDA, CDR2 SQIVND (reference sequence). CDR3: CASSIGREMNTEASF. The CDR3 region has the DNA TGTGCCAGTAGTATAGGTCGCGAGATGAACACTGAAGCTTCCTTT.

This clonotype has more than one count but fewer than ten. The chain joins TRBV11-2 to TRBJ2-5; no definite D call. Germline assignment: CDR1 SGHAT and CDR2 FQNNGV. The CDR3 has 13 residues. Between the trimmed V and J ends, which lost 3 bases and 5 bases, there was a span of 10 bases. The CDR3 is CASSFSFPETQYF. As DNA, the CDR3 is TGTGCCAGCAGCTTTTCCTTTCCGGAGACCCAGTACTTC.

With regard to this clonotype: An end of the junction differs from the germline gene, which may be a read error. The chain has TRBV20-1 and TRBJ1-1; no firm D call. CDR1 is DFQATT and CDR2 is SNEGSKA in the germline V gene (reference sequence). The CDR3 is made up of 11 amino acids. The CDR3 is CSAREGVEAFF. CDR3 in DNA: TGCAGTGCGAGAGAGGGAGTTGAAGCTTTCTTT.

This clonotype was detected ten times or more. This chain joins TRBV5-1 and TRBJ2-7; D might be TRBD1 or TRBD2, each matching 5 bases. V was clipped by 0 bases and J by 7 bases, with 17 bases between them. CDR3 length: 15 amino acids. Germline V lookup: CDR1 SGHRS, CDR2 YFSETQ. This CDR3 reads CASSLGGSPSMEQYF. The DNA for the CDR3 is TGCGCCAGCAGCTTGGGGGGGAGCCCATCTATGGAGCAGTACTTC.